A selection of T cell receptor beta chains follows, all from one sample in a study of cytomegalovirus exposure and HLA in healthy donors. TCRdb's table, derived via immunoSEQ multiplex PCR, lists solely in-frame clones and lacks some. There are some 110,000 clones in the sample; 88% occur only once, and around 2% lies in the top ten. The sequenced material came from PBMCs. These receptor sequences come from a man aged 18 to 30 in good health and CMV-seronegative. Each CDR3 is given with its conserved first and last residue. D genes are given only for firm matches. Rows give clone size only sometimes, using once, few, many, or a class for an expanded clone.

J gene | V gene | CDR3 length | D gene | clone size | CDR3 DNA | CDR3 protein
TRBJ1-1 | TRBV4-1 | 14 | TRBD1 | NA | TGCGCCAGCAGCCTTGGGACAGGGGCCACTGAAGCTTTCTTT | CASSLGTGATEAFF
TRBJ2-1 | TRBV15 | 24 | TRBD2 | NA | TGTGCCACCAGCAGAGAGGCACCGGGACTAGCGGGAGGGACAGCTCGTCTCAGCTACAATGAGCAGTTCTTC | CATSREAPGLAGGTARLSYNEQFF
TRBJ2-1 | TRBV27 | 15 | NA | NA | TGTGCCAGCAGAAATACGGGGGGCGCCTACAATGAGCAGTTCTTC | CASRNTGGAYNEQFF
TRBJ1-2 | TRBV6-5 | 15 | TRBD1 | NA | TGTGCCAGCAGATCGGCGTCCAGGGGGAAGTATGGCTACACCTTC | CASRSASRGKYGYTF
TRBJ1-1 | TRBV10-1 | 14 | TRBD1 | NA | TGCGCCAGCAGTGAAGACAGGGCTGACACTGAAGCTTTCTTT | CASSEDRADTEAFF
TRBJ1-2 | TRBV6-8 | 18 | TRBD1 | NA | TGTGCCAGCATTTCAACTCCGGGACAGGGCCTTAAACACTATGGCTACACCTTC | CASISTPGQGLKHYGYTF
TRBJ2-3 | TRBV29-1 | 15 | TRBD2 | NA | TGCAGCGGCTCAGGGACTAGCGGGAGGGCAGATACGCAGTATTTT | CSGSGTSGRADTQYF
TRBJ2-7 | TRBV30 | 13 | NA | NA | TGTGCCTGCCAGAAAAAATCGAACTACGAGCAGTACTTC | CACQKKSNYEQYF
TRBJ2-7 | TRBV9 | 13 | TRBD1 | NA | TGTGCCATTCCGGGACAGGCAGGCCACGAGCAGTACTTC | CAIPGQAGHEQYF
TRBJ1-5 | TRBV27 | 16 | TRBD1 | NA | TGTGCCAGCAGTTTACGGCAGGGGGCGCCCCGGCAGCCCCAGCATTTT | CASSLRQGAPRQPQHF
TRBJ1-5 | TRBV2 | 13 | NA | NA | TGTGCCAGCAGCCCAGAGGGCAATCAGCCCCAGCATTTT | CASSPEGNQPQHF
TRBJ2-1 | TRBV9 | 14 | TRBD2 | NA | TGTGCCAGCAGCGTAGAACTAGCGGGGAATGAGCAGTTCTTC | CASSVELAGNEQFF
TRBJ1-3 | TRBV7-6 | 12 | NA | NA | TGTGCCAGCAGCGACGGGGGGAACACCATATATTTT | CASSDGGNTIYF
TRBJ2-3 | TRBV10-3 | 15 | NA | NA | TGTGCCATCAGTGAAGGCGGAGACAGCACAGATACGCAGTATTTT | CAISEGGDSTDTQYF
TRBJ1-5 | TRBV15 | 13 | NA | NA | TGTGCCACCCGATTGGCGGGCAATCAGCCCCAGCATTTT | CATRLAGNQPQHF
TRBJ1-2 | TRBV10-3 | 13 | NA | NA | TGTGCCATCAGCAAAGAATGGGGCGTCGGCTACACCTTC | CAISKEWGVGYTF
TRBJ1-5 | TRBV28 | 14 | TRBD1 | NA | TGTGCCAGCAGCGTACAGGGGAGCAATCAGCCCCAGCATTTT | CASSVQGSNQPQHF
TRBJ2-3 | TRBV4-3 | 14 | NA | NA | TGCGCCAGCAGCCCAACCCGGGGTACAGATACGCAGTATTTT | CASSPTRGTDTQYF
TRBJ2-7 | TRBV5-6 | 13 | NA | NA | TGTGCCAGCAGCTTTGTGACTGTCTACGAGCAGTACTTC | CASSFVTVYEQYF
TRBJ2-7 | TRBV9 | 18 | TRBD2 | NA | TGTGCCAGCAGCACTCGCGGGAGGGCCCCCCCAACCTCCTACGAGCAGTACTTC | CASSTRGRAPPTSYEQYF
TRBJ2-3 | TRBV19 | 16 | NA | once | TGTGCCAGTAGCCACAGGGGTGGCGGGGGGCCAGATACGCAGTATTTT | CASSHRGGGGPDTQYF
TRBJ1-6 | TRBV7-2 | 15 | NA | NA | TGTGCCAGCAGCTTAATGAGCTCCTATAATTCACCCCTCCACTTT | CASSLMSSYNSPLHF
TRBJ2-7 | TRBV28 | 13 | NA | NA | TGTGCCAGCAGCGCCACCTCACTTCTCGAGCAGTACTTC | CASSATSLLEQYF
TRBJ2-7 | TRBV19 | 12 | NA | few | TGTGCCAGTAGTATGGGAGGATACGAGCAGTACTTC | CASSMGGYEQYF
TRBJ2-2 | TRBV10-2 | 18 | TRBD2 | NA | TGCGCCAGCATTGGGACTAGCGGGGGAGGAGCGAACACCGGGGAGCTGTTTTTT | CASIGTSGGGANTGELFF
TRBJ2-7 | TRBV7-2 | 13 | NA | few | TGTGCCAGCAGCCGGACAGAGAACTACGAGCAGTACTTC | CASSRTENYEQYF
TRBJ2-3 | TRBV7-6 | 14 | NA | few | TGTGCCAGCACCAGTTACGGAGGCACAGATACGCAGTATTTT | CASTSYGGTDTQYF
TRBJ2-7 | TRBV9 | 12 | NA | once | TGTGCCAGCAGCTTACAGGGCGGCGAGCAGTACTTC | CASSLQGGEQYF